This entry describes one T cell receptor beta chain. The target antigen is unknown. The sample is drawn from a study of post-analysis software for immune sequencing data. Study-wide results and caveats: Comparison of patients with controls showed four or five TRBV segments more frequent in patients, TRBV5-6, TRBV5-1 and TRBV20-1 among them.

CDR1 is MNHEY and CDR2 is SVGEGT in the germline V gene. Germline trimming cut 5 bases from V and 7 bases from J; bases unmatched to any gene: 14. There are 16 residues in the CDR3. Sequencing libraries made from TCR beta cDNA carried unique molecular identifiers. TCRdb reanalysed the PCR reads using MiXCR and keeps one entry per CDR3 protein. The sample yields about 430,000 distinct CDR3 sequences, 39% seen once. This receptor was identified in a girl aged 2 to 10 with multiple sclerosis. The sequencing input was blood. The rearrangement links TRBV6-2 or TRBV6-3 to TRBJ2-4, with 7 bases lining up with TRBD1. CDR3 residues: CASSPPLQGRVNIQYF. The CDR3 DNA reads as TGTGCCAGCAGTCCCCCCCTACAGGGGAGAGTTAACATTCAGTACTTC.